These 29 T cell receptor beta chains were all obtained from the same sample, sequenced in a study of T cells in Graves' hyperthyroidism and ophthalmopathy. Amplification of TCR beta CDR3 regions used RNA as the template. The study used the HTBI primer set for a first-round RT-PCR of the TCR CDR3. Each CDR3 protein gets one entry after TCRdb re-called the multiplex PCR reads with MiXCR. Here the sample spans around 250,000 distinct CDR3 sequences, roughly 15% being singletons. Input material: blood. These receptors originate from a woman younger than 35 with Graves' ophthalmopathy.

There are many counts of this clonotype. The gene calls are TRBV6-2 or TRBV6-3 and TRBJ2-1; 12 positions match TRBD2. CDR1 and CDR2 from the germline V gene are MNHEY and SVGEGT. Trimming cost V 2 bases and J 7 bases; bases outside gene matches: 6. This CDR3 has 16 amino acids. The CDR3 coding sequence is TGTGCCAGCAGTTACCCAACTAGCGGGAGGTCGAATGAGCAGTTCTTC. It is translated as CASSYPTSGRSNEQFF.

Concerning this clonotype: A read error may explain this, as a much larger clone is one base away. The CDR3 DNA reads TGTGCCAGCTCTGAACTAGGTGGTTGGGGGTACGAGCAGTACTTC. Translating it yields CASSELGGWGYEQYF. The chain employs TRBV28 and TRBJ2-7; D possibly matches TRBD1 or TRBD2 (5 bases each). The CDR3 runs to 15 residues. Germline assignment: CDR1 MDHEN and CDR2 SYDVKM. The V and J ends lost 8 bases and 4 bases respectively, with 21 bases between them.

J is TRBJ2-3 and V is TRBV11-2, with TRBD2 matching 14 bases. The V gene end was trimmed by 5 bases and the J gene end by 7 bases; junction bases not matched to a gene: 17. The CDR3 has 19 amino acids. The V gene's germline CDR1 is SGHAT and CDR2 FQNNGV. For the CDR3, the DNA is TGTGCCAGCAGCCCCGGACTAGCGGGGGGAGAGCCTTCTCCGTATACGCAGTATTTT. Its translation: CASSPGLAGGEPSPYTQYF. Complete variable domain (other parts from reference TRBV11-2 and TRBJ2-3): EAGVAQSPRYKIIEKRQSVAFWCNPISGHATLYWYQQILGQGPKLLIQFQNNGVVDDSQLPKDRFSAERLKGVDSTLKIQPAKLEDSAVYLCASSPGLAGGEPSPYTQYFGPGTRLTVL.

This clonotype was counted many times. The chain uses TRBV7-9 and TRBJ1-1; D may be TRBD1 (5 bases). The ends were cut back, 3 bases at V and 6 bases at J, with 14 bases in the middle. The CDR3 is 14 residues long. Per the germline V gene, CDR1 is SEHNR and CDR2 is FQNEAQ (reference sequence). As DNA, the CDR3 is TGTGCCAGCAGCTTGGGACTGCCAAGGCCTGAAGCTTTCTTT. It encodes CASSLGLPRPEAFF.

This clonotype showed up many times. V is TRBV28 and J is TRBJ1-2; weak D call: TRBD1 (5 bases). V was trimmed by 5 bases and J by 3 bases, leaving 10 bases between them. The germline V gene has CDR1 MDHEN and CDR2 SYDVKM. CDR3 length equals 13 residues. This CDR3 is CASSPDRYYGYTF. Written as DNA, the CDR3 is TGTGCCAGCAGTCCCGACAGATACTATGGCTACACCTTC.

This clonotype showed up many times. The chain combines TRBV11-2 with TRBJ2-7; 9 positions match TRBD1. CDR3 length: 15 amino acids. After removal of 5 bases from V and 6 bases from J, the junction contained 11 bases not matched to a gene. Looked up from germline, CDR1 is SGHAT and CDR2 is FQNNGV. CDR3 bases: TGTGCCAGCAGCCGAGCGGGGACAGGGATTCTCGAGCAGTACTTC. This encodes CASSRAGTGILEQYF.

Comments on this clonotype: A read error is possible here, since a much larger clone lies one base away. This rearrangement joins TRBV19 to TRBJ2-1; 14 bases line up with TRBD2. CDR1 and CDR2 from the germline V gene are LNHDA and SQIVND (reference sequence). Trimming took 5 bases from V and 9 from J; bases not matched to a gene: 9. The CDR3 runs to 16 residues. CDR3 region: CASSVGGLAGASEQFF. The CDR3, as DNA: TGTGCCAGTAGTGTAGGGGGACTAGCGGGAGCGAGTGAGCAGTTCTTC.

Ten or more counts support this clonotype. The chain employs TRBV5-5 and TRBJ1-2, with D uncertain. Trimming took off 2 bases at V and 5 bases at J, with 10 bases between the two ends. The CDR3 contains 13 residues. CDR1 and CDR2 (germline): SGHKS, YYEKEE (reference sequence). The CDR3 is CASSLLLGYGYTF. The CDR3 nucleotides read TGTGCCAGCAGCTTACTTTTAGGGTATGGCTACACCTTC.

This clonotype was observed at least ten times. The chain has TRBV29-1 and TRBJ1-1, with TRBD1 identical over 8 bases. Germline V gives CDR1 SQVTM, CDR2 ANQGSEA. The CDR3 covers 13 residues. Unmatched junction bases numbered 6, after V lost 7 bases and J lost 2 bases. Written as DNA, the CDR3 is TGCAGCGCCCGGACAGGGACTAACACTGAAGCTTTCTTT. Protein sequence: CSARTGTNTEAFF.

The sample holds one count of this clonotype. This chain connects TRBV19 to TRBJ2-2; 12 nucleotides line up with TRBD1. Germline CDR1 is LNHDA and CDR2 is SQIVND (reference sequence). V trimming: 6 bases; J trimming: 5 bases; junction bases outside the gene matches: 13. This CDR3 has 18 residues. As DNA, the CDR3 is TGTGCCAGTAGGCCATGGGGACAGGGGGCCCGAGATACCGGGGAGCTGTTTTTT. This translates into CASRPWGQGARDTGELFF. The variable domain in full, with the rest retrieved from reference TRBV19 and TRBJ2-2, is DGGITQSPKYLFRKEGQNVTLSCEQNLNHDAMYWYRQDPGQGLRLIYYSQIVNDFQKGDIAEGYSVSREKKESFPLTVTSAQKNPTAFYLCASRPWGQGARDTGELFFGEGSRLTVL.

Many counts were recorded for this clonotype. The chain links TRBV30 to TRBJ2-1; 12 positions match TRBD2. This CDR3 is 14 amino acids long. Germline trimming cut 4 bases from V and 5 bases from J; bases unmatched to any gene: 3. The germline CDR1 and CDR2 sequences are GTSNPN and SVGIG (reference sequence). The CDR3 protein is CAWTSGRGDNEQFF. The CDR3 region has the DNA TGTGCCTGGACTAGCGGGAGGGGGGACAATGAGCAGTTCTTC.

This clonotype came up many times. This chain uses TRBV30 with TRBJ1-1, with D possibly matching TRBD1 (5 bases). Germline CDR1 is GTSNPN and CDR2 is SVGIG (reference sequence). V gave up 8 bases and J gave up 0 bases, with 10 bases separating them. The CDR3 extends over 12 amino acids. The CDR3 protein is CARQQMNTEAFF. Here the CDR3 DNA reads TGTGCCCGACAGCAGATGAACACTGAAGCTTTCTTT.

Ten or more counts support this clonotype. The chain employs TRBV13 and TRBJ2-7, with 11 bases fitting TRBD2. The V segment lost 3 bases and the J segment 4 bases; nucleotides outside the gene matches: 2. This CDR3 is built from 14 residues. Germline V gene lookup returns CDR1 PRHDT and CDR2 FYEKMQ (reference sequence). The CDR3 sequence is CASSLRLAGYEQYF. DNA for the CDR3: TGTGCCAGCAGCTTGCGACTAGCGGGGTACGAGCAGTACTTC.

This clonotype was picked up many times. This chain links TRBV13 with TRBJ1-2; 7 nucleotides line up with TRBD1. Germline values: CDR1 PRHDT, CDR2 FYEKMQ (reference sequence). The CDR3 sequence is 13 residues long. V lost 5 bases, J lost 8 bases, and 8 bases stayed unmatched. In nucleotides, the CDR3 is TGTGCCAGCAGCCCCAGGGGGGGGCACGGCTACACCTTC. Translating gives CASSPRGGHGYTF.

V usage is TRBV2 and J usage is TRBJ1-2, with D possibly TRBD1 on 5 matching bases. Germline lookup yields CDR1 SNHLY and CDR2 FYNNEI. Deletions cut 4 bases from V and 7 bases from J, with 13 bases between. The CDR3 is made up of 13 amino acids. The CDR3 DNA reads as TGTGCCAGCAGTGGAGGGGAGTGGAGTGGCTACACCTTC. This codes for CASSGGEWSGYTF.

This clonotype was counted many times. The CDR3 DNA is TGTGCCACCAGTGGGGGTTCGCATCAGCCCCAGCATTTT. Translating gives CATSGGSHQPQHF. The V gene is TRBV24-1, the J gene TRBJ1-5; D not resolved. This CDR3 has 13 amino acids. The V end was cut by 5 bases, the J end by 5 bases, with 9 bases between. CDR1 is KGHDR, CDR2 SFDVKD, per germline.

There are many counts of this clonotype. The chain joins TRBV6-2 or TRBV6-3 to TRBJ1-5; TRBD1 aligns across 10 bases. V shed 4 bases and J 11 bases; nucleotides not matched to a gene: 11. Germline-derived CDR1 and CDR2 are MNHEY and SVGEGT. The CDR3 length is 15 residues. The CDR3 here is CASSSGTGAAGAQHF. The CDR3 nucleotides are TGTGCCAGCAGTTCAGGGACAGGGGCCGCAGGAGCCCAGCATTTT.

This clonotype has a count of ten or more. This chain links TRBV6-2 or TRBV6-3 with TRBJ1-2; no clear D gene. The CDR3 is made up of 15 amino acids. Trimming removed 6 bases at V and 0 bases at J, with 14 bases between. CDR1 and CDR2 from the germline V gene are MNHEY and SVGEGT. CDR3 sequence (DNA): TGTGCCAGCAGCCCATGGATAACAGCTAACTATGGCTACACCTTC. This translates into CASSPWITANYGYTF.

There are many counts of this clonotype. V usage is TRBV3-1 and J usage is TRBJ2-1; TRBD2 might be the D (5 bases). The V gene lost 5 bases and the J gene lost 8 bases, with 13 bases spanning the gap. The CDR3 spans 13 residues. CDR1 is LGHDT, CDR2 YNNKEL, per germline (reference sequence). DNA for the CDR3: TGTGCCAGCAGCATCCCGGCGGGCGATGAGCAGTTCTTC. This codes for CASSIPAGDEQFF.

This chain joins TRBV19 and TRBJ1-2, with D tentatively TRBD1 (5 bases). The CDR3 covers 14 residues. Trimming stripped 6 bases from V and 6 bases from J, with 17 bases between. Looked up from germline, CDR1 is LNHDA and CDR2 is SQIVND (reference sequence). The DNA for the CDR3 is TGTGCCAGTAGCTCCTGGGGGGGACTTGATGGCTACACCTTC. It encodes CASSSWGGLDGYTF.

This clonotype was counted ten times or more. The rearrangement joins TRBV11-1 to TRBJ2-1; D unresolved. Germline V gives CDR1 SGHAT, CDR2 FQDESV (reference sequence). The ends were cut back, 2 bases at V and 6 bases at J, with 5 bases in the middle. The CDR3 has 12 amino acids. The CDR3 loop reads CASSLISNEQFF. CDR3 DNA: TGTGCCAGCAGCTTAATTTCCAATGAGCAGTTCTTC.

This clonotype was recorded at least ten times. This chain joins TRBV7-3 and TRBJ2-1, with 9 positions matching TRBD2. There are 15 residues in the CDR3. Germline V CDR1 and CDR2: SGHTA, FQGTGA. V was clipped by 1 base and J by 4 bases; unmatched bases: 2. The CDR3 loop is CASSLNAGGYNEQFF. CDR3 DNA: TGTGCCAGCAGCTTAAACGCGGGAGGGTACAATGAGCAGTTCTTC.

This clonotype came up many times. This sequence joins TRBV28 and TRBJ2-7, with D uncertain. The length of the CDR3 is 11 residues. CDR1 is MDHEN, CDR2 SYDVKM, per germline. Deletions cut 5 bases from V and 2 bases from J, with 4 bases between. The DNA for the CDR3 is TGTGCCAGCAGTCAACCCTACGAGCAGTACTTC. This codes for CASSQPYEQYF. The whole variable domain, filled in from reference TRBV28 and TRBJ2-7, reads DVKVTQSSRYLVKRTGEKVFLECVQDMDHENMFWYRQDPGLGLRLIYFSYDVKMKEKGDIPEGYSVSREKKERFSLILESASTNQTSMYLCASSQPYEQYFGPGTRLTVT.

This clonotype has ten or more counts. CDR3 region: CSAPGQGVQETQYF. The CDR3 DNA reads TGCAGTGCTCCGGGACAGGGGGTTCAAGAGACCCAGTACTTC. The chain employs TRBV20-1 and TRBJ2-5; 11 bases are a match to TRBD1. This CDR3 is built from 14 residues. The V segment lost 5 bases and the J segment 2 bases; nucleotides outside the gene matches: 4. Germline V gene data show CDR1 as DFQATT and CDR2 as SNEGSKA (reference sequence).

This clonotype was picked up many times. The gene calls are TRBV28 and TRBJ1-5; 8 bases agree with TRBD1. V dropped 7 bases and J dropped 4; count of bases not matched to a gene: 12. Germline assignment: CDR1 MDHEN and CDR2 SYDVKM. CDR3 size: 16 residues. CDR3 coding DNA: TGTGCCAGCACCAATCCCCGGACAGGGCTAAATCAGCCCCAGCATTTT. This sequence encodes CASTNPRTGLNQPQHF.

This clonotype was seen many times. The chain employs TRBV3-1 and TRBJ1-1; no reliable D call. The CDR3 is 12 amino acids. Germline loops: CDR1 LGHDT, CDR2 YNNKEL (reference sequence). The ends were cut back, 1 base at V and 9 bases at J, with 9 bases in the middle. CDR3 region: CASSQVIGQAFF. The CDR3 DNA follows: TGTGCCAGCAGCCAAGTTATCGGTCAAGCTTTCTTT.

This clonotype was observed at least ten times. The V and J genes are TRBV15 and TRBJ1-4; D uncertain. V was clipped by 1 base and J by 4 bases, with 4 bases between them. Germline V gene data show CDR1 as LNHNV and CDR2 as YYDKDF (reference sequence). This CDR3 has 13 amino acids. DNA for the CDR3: TGTGCCACCAGCAGAGCGCTTAATGAAAAACTGTTTTTT. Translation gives CATSRALNEKLFF.

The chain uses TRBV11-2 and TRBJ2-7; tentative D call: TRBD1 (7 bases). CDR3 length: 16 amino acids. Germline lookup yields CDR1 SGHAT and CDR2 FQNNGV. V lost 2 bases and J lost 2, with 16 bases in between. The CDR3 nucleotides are TGTGCCAGCAGCTTATGGGAGGACAGGAGGGCCTACGAGCAGTACTTC. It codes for CASSLWEDRRAYEQYF.

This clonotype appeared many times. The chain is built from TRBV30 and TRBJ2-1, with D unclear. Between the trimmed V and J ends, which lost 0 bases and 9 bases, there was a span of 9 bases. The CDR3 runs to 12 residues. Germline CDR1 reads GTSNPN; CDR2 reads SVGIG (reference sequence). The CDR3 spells CAWSVRSGEQFF. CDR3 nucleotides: TGTGCCTGGAGTGTACGATCTGGTGAGCAGTTCTTC. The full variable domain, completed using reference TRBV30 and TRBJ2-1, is SQTIHQWPATLVQPVGSPLSLECTVEGTSNPNLYWYRQAAGRGLQLLFYSVGIGQISSEVPQNLSASRPQDRQFILSSKKLLLSDSGFYLCAWSVRSGEQFFGPGTRLTVL.